These T cell receptor beta chains were read from a single sample in a study of cytomegalovirus exposure and HLA in healthy donors. Profiling relied on immunoSEQ multiplex PCR, and the TCRdb table lists in-frame clones only, not all of them. The table shows around 170,000 clones, with 75% to 90% occurring only once. The sequenced sample consisted of PBMCs. The source of these receptors is a woman between 45 and 60 years old in good health and CMV-seropositive. Each CDR3 is given with its conserved first and last residue. Fields, in order: clone size, V gene, D gene, J gene, CDR3 protein, CDR3 DNA. D genes are given only for firm matches. Size is omitted from some rows. Given values are once, few, many or a class for expanded clones.

clone_size: once
v_call: TRBV7-9
d_call: -
j_call: TRBJ1-2
cdr3_aa: CASSPAQAYGYTF
cdr3_nt: TGTGCCAGCAGCCCAGCCCAGGCCTATGGCTACACCTTC

clone_size: -
v_call: TRBV27
d_call: -
j_call: TRBJ2-5
cdr3_aa: CASSPGVRQETQYF
cdr3_nt: TGTGCCAGCAGCCCCGGGGTACGCCAAGAGACCCAGTACTTC

clone_size: -
v_call: TRBV27
d_call: -
j_call: TRBJ1-6
cdr3_aa: CASSAPLQAAGDSPLHF
cdr3_nt: TGTGCCAGCAGCGCCCCCCTACAGGCCGCTGGGGATTCACCCCTCCACTTT

clone_size: -
v_call: TRBV6-5
d_call: -
j_call: TRBJ1-5
cdr3_aa: CASRMDQGNQPQHF
cdr3_nt: TGTGCCAGCAGGATGGATCAGGGTAATCAGCCCCAGCATTTT

clone_size: -
v_call: TRBV19
d_call: -
j_call: TRBJ1-6
cdr3_aa: CASSIPGHWSNSPLHF
cdr3_nt: TGTGCCAGTAGTATCCCGGGACACTGGTCTAATTCACCCCTCCACTTT

clone_size: -
v_call: TRBV2
d_call: TRBD2
j_call: TRBJ2-3
cdr3_aa: CASRVAGGGLDTQYF
cdr3_nt: TGTGCCAGCAGAGTAGCGGGGGGCGGGCTAGATACGCAGTATTTT

clone_size: -
v_call: TRBV6-6
d_call: -
j_call: TRBJ2-2
cdr3_aa: CASSSRLDTGELFF
cdr3_nt: TGTGCCAGCAGTTCTCGACTGGACACCGGGGAGCTGTTTTTT

clone_size: -
v_call: TRBV12-5
d_call: TRBD2
j_call: TRBJ2-2
cdr3_aa: CASGFYRTSGGDWNTGELFF
cdr3_nt: TGTGCTAGTGGTTTCTACCGGACTAGCGGGGGGGACTGGAACACCGGGGAGCTGTTTTTT

clone_size: -
v_call: TRBV25-1
d_call: -
j_call: TRBJ1-4
cdr3_aa: CASSEYQDEKLFF
cdr3_nt: TGTGCCAGCAGTGAATATCAGGATGAAAAACTGTTTTTT

clone_size: -
v_call: TRBV5-1
d_call: -
j_call: TRBJ2-5
cdr3_aa: CASSGGSLGETQYF
cdr3_nt: TGCGCCAGCAGCGGGGGGTCGCTCGGAGAGACCCAGTACTTC

clone_size: -
v_call: TRBV9
d_call: TRBD1
j_call: TRBJ2-7
cdr3_aa: CASSVLGTGGFYEQYF
cdr3_nt: TGTGCCAGCAGCGTGCTCGGGACAGGGGGTTTCTACGAGCAGTACTTC

clone_size: -
v_call: TRBV5-4
d_call: TRBD2
j_call: TRBJ2-3
cdr3_aa: CASTVGLAGTDTQYF
cdr3_nt: TGTGCCAGCACCGTGGGACTAGCGGGGACAGATACGCAGTATTTT

clone_size: -
v_call: TRBV10-3
d_call: -
j_call: TRBJ2-7
cdr3_aa: CAIGTEEVEQYF
cdr3_nt: TGTGCCATCGGGACTGAAGAAGTTGAGCAGTACTTC

clone_size: -
v_call: TRBV6-1
d_call: -
j_call: TRBJ1-2
cdr3_aa: CASSVSGSLSPYDYTF
cdr3_nt: TGTGCCAGCAGTGTGTCAGGTTCTCTCTCCCCCTATGACTACACCTTC

clone_size: -
v_call: TRBV5-1
d_call: -
j_call: TRBJ1-1
cdr3_aa: CASSGYSSLNTEAFF
cdr3_nt: TGCGCCAGCAGCGGTTACTCGAGTCTGAACACTGAAGCTTTCTTT

clone_size: -
v_call: TRBV7-6
d_call: TRBD2
j_call: TRBJ2-3
cdr3_aa: CASSLKGLAGFTDTQYF
cdr3_nt: TGTGCCAGCAGCTTAAAGGGACTAGCGGGGTTCACAGATACGCAGTATTTT

clone_size: -
v_call: TRBV5-5
d_call: -
j_call: TRBJ1-5
cdr3_aa: CASSLGQLRAQHF
cdr3_nt: TGTGCCAGCAGCTTGGGGCAGCTACGGGCCCAGCATTTT

clone_size: once
v_call: TRBV28
d_call: TRBD1
j_call: TRBJ2-4
cdr3_aa: CASRNLRTGGAVLAKNIQYF
cdr3_nt: TGTGCCAGCAGAAACCTACGGACAGGGGGCGCGGTTCTAGCCAAAAACATTCAGTACTTC

clone_size: -
v_call: TRBV5-4
d_call: -
j_call: TRBJ1-1
cdr3_aa: CASRRPETAEAFF
cdr3_nt: TGTGCCAGCAGGCGGCCGGAGACCGCTGAAGCTTTCTTT

clone_size: -
v_call: TRBV6-5
d_call: TRBD1
j_call: TRBJ2-7
cdr3_aa: CASSYSGTGSYEQYF
cdr3_nt: TGTGCCAGCAGTTACTCCGGGACAGGGTCCTACGAGCAGTACTTC

clone_size: -
v_call: TRBV5-1
d_call: TRBD2
j_call: TRBJ2-5
cdr3_aa: CASSLTGTSGGVETQYF
cdr3_nt: TGCGCCAGCAGCTTAACCGGGACTAGCGGGGGGGTAGAGACCCAGTACTTC

clone_size: -
v_call: TRBV18
d_call: TRBD2
j_call: TRBJ2-7
cdr3_aa: CASSLTSGGDYEQYF
cdr3_nt: TGTGCCAGCTCCCTAACTAGCGGGGGTGACTACGAGCAGTACTTC

clone_size: -
v_call: TRBV6-1
d_call: TRBD1
j_call: TRBJ1-2
cdr3_aa: CASRSDRGLNYGYTF
cdr3_nt: TGTGCCAGCAGGTCGGACAGGGGGCTAAACTATGGCTACACCTTC

clone_size: once
v_call: TRBV6-1
d_call: TRBD1
j_call: TRBJ2-7
cdr3_aa: CASNPGQGLYEQYF
cdr3_nt: TGTGCCAGCAATCCGGGACAGGGGCTTTACGAGCAGTACTTC

clone_size: -
v_call: TRBV7-6
d_call: -
j_call: TRBJ1-6
cdr3_aa: CASSLGTQDSPLHF
cdr3_nt: TGTGCCAGCAGCTTAGGGACACAAGATTCACCCCTCCACTTT

clone_size: -
v_call: TRBV5-4
d_call: -
j_call: TRBJ2-7
cdr3_aa: CASSLGAGGASSYEQYF
cdr3_nt: TGTGCCAGCAGCTTGGGGGCTGGGGGGGCTAGCTCCTACGAGCAGTACTTC

clone_size: -
v_call: TRBV11-2
d_call: -
j_call: TRBJ2-3
cdr3_aa: CASSSTFLIRGFSTDTQYF
cdr3_nt: TGTGCCAGCAGCTCAACCTTTTTAATCAGGGGCTTCTCCACAGATACGCAGTATTTT

clone_size: -
v_call: TRBV7-9
d_call: -
j_call: TRBJ2-1
cdr3_aa: CASSYKGGGYNEQFF
cdr3_nt: TGTGCCAGCAGTTACAAAGGGGGGGGTTACAATGAGCAGTTCTTC

clone_size: -
v_call: TRBV6-1
d_call: -
j_call: TRBJ2-7
cdr3_aa: CASSDGQPGRYEQYF
cdr3_nt: TGTGCCAGCAGTGACGGACAGCCCGGCCGCTACGAGCAGTACTTC

clone_size: few
v_call: TRBV10-3
d_call: -
j_call: TRBJ1-1
cdr3_aa: CAIGEGGTEAFF
cdr3_nt: TGTGCCATCGGTGAGGGAGGGACTGAAGCTTTCTTT

clone_size: -
v_call: TRBV7-9
d_call: -
j_call: TRBJ2-2
cdr3_aa: CASSGGAGPTGELFF
cdr3_nt: TGTGCCAGCAGTGGGGGGGCAGGTCCGACCGGGGAGCTGTTTTTT

clone_size: once
v_call: TRBV4-1
d_call: -
j_call: TRBJ1-3
cdr3_aa: CASSQGDTVSGNTIYF
cdr3_nt: TGCGCCAGCAGCCAAGGGGACACCGTCTCTGGAAACACCATATATTTT

clone_size: -
v_call: TRBV6-5
d_call: -
j_call: TRBJ2-7
cdr3_aa: CASILDGLNYEQYF
cdr3_nt: TGTGCCAGCATTCTGGATGGACTTAACTACGAGCAGTACTTC

clone_size: -
v_call: TRBV9
d_call: -
j_call: TRBJ2-1
cdr3_aa: CASSPRSTTTNEQFF
cdr3_nt: TGTGCCAGCAGCCCACGGAGCACTACCACGAATGAGCAGTTCTTC

clone_size: few
v_call: TRBV6-5
d_call: TRBD1
j_call: TRBJ2-7
cdr3_aa: CASTQQGSTYEQYF
cdr3_nt: TGTGCCAGCACTCAACAGGGGTCAACCTACGAGCAGTACTTC

clone_size: -
v_call: TRBV2
d_call: -
j_call: TRBJ2-5
cdr3_aa: CATPRALGETQYF
cdr3_nt: TGTGCCACTCCGAGGGCACTAGGAGAGACCCAGTACTTC

clone_size: -
v_call: TRBV2
d_call: -
j_call: TRBJ1-4
cdr3_aa: CASSPVRENEKLFF
cdr3_nt: TGTGCCAGCAGTCCGGTCAGGGAAAATGAAAAACTGTTTTTT

clone_size: -
v_call: TRBV4-1
d_call: -
j_call: TRBJ2-3
cdr3_aa: CASRQTSTDTQYF
cdr3_nt: TGCGCCAGCAGACAAACTAGCACAGATACGCAGTATTTT

clone_size: -
v_call: TRBV18
d_call: -
j_call: TRBJ2-2
cdr3_aa: CASSSSRVENTGELFF
cdr3_nt: TGTGCCAGCTCATCAAGCAGGGTAGAGAACACCGGGGAGCTGTTTTTT

clone_size: once
v_call: TRBV6-6
d_call: TRBD1
j_call: TRBJ1-1
cdr3_aa: CASSSGTGNTEAFF
cdr3_nt: TGTGCCAGCAGTTCCGGGACAGGGAACACTGAAGCTTTCTTT

clone_size: -
v_call: TRBV6-4
d_call: TRBD1
j_call: TRBJ1-1
cdr3_aa: CASRAQGLSTEAFF
cdr3_nt: TGTGCCAGCAGGGCACAGGGGCTGTCCACTGAAGCTTTCTTT

clone_size: once
v_call: TRBV5-5
d_call: -
j_call: TRBJ2-7
cdr3_aa: CASSPGLGEAFYEQYF
cdr3_nt: TGTGCCAGCAGCCCGGGTTTGGGGGAGGCCTTTTACGAGCAGTACTTC

clone_size: -
v_call: TRBV27
d_call: -
j_call: TRBJ1-5
cdr3_aa: CASSLSGQNQPQHF
cdr3_nt: TGTGCCAGCAGTTTATCGGGCCAGAATCAGCCCCAGCATTTT

clone_size: -
v_call: TRBV11-2
d_call: -
j_call: TRBJ2-5
cdr3_aa: CASAGGVIRETQYF
cdr3_nt: TGTGCCAGCGCCGGCGGGGTCATTAGGGAGACCCAGTACTTC

clone_size: -
v_call: TRBV5-4
d_call: TRBD1
j_call: TRBJ1-2
cdr3_aa: CASSLKGTGGYGYTF
cdr3_nt: TGTGCCAGCAGCTTGAAGGGGACAGGGGGATATGGCTACACCTTC

clone_size: -
v_call: TRBV9
d_call: -
j_call: TRBJ1-2
cdr3_aa: CASSVEGVGGYTF
cdr3_nt: TGTGCCAGCAGCGTAGAGGGGGTAGGGGGCTACACCTTC

clone_size: -
v_call: TRBV25-1
d_call: -
j_call: TRBJ2-5
cdr3_aa: CASSEAGQETQYF
cdr3_nt: TGTGCCAGCAGTGAAGCGGGCCAAGAGACCCAGTACTTC

clone_size: once
v_call: TRBV6-6
d_call: -
j_call: TRBJ2-7
cdr3_aa: CASSYGTLYEQYF
cdr3_nt: TGTGCCAGCAGTTACGGGACACTCTACGAGCAGTACTTC

clone_size: -
v_call: TRBV5-1
d_call: TRBD1
j_call: TRBJ1-4
cdr3_aa: CASSSGQHFATNEKLFF
cdr3_nt: TGCGCCAGCAGCTCGGGACAGCACTTTGCAACTAATGAAAAACTGTTTTTT

clone_size: -
v_call: TRBV7-2
d_call: -
j_call: TRBJ1-6
cdr3_aa: CASSLWGVDSPPHF
cdr3_nt: TGTGCCAGCAGCTTGTGGGGGGTGGATTCACCCCCCCACTTT